This T cell receptor (beta chain) comes out of a study of human T cells and chemical hapten exposure. Study-level background: DPC at 2% was the sensitizing agent, placed on roughly 2 cm by roughly 2 cm of upper inner arm skin.

The CDR3 has 15 residues. Germline trimming cut 0 bases from V and 1 base from J; bases unmatched to any gene: 4. CDR1 and CDR2 (germline): SGDLS, YYNGEE. Attachment of unique molecular identifiers to individual cDNA molecules was performed in the library. Authors' analysis steps: Sample TCR counts, which ranged from roughly 20,000 to 690,600, had a median of 95,638. TCRdb analysed the RACE reads with MiXCR anew, one entry per CDR3 protein. Here the V and J calls rest on TCRdb's processing, not on the authors' analysis. Here the sample spans fewer than 100,000 distinct CDR3 sequences, approximately 8.6% being singletons. As for time point: patch test 2, 6 weeks after DPC sensitization. Treatment in this sample: therapeutic diphenylcyclopropenone sensitization with weekly scalp DPC.

V is TRBV9 and J is TRBJ2-7, with TRBD2 matching 7 bases. This clonotype originated in a woman in her thirties or forties with alopecia areata. Some clones in this sample may be carry-over from other donors' samples. The specimen was whole blood, collected in connection with sensitization to the hapten diphenylcyclopropenone (DPC). In DNA form, the CDR3 reads TGTGCCAGCAGCGTAGCGGGAGGAGGGTCCTACGAGCAGTACTTC. Amino acids: CASSVAGGGSYEQYF.